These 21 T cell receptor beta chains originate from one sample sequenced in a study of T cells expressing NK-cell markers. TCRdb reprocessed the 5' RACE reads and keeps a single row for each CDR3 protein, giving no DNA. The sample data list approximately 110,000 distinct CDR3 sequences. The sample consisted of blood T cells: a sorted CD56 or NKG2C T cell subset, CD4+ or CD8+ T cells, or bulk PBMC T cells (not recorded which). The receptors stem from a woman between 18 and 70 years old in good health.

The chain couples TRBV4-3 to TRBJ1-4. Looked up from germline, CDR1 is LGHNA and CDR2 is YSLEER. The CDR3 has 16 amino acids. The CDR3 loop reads CASSQDRGGPYEKLFF.

The CDR3 loop is CASTAGGRSDTQYF. The chain links TRBV7-3 to TRBJ2-3; TCRdb designates TRBD2, a call that cannot be tested without DNA. The germline V gene encodes CDR1 SGHTA and CDR2 FQGTGA. CDR3 length equals 14 residues.

This CDR3 reads CSARGIIDTQYF. The V call is TRBV20-1, the J call TRBJ2-3. The CDR3 contains 12 residues. CDR1 is DFQATT and CDR2 is SNEGSKA in the germline V gene (reference sequence).

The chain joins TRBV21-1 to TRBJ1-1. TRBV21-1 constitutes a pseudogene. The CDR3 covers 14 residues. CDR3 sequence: CASSNRGLFSEAFF.

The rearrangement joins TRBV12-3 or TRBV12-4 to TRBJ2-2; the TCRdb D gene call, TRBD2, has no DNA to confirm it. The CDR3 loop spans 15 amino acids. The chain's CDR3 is CASSPGSGVTGELFF.

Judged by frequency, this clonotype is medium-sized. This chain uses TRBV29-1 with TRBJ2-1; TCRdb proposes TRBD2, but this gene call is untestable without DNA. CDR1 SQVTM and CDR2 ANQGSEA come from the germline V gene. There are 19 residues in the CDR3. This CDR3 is CSVGSSGGTLPSSYNEQFF.

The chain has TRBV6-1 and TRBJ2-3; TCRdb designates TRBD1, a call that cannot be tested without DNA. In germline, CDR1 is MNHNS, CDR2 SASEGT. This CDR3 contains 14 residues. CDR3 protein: CASTPGLAADTQYF.

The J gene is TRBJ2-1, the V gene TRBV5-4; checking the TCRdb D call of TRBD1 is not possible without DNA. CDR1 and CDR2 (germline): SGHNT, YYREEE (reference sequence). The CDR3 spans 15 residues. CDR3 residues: CASTEGDWGYNEQFF.

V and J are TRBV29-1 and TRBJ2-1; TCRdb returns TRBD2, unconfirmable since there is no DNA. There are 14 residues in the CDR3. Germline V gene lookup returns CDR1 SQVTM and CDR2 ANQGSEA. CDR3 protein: CSVGGLASYNEQFF.

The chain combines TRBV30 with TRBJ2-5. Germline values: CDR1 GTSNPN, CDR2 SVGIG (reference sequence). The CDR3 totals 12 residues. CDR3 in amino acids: CAWSVRQETQYF.

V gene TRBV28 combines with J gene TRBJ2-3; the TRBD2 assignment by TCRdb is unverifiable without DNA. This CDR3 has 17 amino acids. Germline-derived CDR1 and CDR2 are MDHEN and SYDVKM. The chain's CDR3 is CASRRSGTSGRTDTQYF.

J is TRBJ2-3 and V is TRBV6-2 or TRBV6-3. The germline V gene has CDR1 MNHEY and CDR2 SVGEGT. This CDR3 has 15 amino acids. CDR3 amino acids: CASSYSVGEGHTQYF.

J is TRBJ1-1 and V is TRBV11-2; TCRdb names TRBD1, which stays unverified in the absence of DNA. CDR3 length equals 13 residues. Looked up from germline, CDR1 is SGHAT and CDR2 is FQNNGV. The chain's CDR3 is CASSLGARTEAFF.

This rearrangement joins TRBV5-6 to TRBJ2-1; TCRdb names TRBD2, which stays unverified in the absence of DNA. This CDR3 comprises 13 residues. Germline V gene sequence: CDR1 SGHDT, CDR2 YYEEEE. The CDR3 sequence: CASSLSSGHEQFF. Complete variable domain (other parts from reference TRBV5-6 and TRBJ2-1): DAGVTQSPTHLIKTRGQQVTLRCSPKSGHDTVSWYQQALGQGPQFIFQYYEEEERQRGNFPDRFSGHQFPNYSSELNVNALLLGDSALYLCASSLSSGHEQFFGPGTRLTVL.

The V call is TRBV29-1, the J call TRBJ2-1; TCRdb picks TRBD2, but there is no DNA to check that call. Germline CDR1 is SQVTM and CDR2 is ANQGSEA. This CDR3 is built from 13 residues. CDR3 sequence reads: CSGMGLAIHEQFF.

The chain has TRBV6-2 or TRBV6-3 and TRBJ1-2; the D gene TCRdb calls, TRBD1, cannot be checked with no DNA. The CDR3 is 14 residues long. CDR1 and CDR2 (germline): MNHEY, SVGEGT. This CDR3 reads CASSFHRQGDGYTF.

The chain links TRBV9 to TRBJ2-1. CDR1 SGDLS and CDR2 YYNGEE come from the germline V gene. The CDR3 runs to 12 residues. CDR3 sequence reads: CASSTVVNEQFF.

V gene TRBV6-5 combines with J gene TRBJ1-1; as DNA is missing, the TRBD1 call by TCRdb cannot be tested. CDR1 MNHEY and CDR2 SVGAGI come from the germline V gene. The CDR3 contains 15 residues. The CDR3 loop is CASSYSRGDGTEAFF.

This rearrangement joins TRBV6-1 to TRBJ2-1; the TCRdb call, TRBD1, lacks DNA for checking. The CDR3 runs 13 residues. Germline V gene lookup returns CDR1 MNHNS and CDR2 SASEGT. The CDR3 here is CASSDQVQDEQFF.

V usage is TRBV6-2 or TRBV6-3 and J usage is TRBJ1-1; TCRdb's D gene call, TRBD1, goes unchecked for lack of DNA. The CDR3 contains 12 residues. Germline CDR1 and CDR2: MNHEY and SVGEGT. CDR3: CASSRQDAEAFF.

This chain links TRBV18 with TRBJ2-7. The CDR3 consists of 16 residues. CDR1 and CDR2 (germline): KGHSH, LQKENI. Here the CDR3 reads CTSSPSEGIEIYEQYF.